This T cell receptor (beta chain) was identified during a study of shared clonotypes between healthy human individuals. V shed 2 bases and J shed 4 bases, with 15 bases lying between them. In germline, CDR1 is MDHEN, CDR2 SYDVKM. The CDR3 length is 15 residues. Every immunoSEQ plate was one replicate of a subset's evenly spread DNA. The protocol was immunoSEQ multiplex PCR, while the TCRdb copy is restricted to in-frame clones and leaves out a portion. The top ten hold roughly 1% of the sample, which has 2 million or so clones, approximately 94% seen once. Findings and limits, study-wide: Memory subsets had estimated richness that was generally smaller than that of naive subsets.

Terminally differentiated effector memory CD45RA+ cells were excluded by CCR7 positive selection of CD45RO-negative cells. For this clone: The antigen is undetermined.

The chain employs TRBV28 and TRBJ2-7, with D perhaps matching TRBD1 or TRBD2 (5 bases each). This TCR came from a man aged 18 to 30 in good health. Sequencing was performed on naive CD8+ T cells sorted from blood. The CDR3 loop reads CASSLGGLYGYEQYF. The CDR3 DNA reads TGTGCCAGCAGTTTAGGGGGATTGTACGGGTACGAGCAGTACTTC.